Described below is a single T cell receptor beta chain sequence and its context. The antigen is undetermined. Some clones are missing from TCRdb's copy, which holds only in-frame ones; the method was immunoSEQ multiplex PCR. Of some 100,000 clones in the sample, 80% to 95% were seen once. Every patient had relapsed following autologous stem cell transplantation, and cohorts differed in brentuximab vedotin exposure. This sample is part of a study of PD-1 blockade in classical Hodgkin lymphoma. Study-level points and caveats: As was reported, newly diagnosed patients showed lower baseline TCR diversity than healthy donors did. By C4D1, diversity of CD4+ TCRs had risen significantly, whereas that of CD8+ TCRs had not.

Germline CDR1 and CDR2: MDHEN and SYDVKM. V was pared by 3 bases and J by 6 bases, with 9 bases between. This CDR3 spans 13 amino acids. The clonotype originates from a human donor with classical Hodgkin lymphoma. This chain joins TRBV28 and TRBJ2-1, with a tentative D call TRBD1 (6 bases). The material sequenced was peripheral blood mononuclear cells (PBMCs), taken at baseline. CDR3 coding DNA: TGTGCCAGCAGTTTCCCACAGGGCAATGAGCAGTTCTTC. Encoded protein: CASSFPQGNEQFF.